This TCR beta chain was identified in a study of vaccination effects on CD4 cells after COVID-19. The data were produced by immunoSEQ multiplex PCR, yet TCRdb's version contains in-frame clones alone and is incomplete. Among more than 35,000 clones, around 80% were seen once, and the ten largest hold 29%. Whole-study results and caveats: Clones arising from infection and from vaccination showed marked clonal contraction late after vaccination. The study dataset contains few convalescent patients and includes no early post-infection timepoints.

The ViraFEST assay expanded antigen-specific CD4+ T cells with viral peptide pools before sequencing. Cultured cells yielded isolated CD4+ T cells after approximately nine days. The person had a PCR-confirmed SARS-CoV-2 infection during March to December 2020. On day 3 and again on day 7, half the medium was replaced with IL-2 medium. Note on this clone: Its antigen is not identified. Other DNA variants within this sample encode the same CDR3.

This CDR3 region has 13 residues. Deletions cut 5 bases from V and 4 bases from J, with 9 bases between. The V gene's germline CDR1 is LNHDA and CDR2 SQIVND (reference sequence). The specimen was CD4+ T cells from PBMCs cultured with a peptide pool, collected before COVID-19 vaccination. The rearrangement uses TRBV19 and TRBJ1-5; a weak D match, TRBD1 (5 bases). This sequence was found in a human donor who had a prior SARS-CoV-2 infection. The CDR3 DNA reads TGTGCCAGTAGTGTCGACAGAAATCAGCCCCAGCATTTT. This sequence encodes CASSVDRNQPQHF.